Only a few counts were recorded for the clone carrying this TCR beta chain. This record belongs to a study of spatial heterogeneity in lung cancer. The time point was: sample taken at primary tumor resection. The input material, whole RNA from tumor, nontumor lung or frozen PBMC, was sequenced unsorted. Patients with untreated early-stage non-small cell lung cancer, numbering 55 to 80, were the donors. Looked up from germline, CDR1 is SNHLY and CDR2 is FYNNEI. This CDR3 contains 15 residues. With 2 bases removed from V and 4 bases from J, the gap between germline ends came to 14 bases. MiXCR was run by TCRdb on the 5' RACE reads, yielding one entry per CDR3 protein. Of 45,000 or so distinct CDR3 sequences listed, about an eighth are singletons.

The starting material was PBMCs, obtained at surgery. The clonotype was recovered from a female donor with early-stage non-small cell lung cancer. The V gene is TRBV2, the J gene TRBJ1-1, with a weak D call TRBD1 (5 bases). The CDR3 here is CASSESWGLGTEAFF. The CDR3 DNA reads TGTGCCAGCAGTGAAAGCTGGGGCTTGGGCACTGAAGCTTTCTTT.